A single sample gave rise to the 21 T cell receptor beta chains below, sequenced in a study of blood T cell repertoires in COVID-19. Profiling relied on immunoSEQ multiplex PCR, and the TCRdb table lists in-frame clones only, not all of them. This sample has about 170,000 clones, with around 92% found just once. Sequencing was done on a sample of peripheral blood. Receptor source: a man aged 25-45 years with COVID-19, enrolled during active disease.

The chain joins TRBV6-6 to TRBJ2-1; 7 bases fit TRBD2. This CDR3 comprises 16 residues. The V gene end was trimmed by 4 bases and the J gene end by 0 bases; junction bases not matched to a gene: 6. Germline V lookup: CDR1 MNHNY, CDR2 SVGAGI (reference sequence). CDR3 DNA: TGTGCCAGCAGTTCCCCCCAGCGGGGCTCCTACAATGAGCAGTTCTTC. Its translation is CASSSPQRGSYNEQFF.

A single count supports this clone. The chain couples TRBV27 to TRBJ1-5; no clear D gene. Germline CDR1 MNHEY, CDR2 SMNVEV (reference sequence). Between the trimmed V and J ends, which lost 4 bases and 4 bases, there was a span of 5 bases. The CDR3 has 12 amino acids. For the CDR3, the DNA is TGTGCCAGCAGTTCCCCGAATCAGCCCCAGCATTTT. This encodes CASSSPNQPQHF.

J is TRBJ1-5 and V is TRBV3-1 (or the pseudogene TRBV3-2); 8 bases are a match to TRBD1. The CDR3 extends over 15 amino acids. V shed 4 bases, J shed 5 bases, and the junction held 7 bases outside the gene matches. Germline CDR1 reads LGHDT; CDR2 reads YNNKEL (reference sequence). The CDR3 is CASSPDREVDQPQHF. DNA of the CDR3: TGTGCCAGCAGCCCGGACAGGGAAGTCGATCAGCCCCAGCATTTT.

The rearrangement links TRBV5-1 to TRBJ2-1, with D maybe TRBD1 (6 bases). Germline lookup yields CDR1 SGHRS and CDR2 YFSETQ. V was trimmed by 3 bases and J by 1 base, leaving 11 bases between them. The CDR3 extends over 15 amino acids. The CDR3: CASSWAGESYNEQFF. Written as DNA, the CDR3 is TGCGCCAGCAGCTGGGCAGGGGAATCCTACAATGAGCAGTTCTTC.

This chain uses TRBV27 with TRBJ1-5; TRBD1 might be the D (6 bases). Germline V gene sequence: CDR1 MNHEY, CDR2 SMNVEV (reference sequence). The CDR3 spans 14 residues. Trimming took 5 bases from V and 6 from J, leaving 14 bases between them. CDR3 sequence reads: CASSRITGSQPQHF. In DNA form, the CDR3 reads TGTGCCAGCAGTCGGATCACAGGGTCTCAGCCCCAGCATTTT.

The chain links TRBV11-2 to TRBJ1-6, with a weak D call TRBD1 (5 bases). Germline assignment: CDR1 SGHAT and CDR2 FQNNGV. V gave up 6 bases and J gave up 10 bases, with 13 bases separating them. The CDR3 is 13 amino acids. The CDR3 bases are TGTGCCAGCAGGCCAACGGGGGTCTCACCCCTCCACTTT. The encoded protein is CASRPTGVSPLHF.

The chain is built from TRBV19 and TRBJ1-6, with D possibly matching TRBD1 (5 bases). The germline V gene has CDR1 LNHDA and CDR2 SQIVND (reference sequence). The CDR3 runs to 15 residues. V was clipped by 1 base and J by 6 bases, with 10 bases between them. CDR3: CASSIVLGGNSPLHF. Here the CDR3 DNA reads TGTGCCAGTAGTATAGTCTTGGGGGGTAATTCACCCCTCCACTTT. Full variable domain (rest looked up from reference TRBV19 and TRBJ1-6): DGGITQSPKYLFRKEGQNVTLSCEQNLNHDAMYWYRQDPGQGLRLIYYSQIVNDFQKGDIAEGYSVSREKKESFPLTVTSAQKNPTAFYLCASSIVLGGNSPLHFGNGTRLTVT.

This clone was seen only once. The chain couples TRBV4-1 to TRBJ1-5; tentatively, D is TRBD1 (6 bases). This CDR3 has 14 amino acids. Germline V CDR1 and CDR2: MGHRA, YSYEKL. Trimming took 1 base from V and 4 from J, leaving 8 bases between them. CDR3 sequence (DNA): TGCGCCAGCAGCCAAGTGGACAGTAATCAGCCCCAGCATTTT. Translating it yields CASSQVDSNQPQHF.

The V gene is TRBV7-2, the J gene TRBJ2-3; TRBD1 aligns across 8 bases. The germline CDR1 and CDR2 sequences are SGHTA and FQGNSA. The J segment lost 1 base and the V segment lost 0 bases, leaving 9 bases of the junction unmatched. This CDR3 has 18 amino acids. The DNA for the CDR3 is TGTGCCAGCAGCTTAGCAAATTCAGGGGGCGCCCGCACAGATACGCAGTATTTT. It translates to CASSLANSGGARTDTQYF.

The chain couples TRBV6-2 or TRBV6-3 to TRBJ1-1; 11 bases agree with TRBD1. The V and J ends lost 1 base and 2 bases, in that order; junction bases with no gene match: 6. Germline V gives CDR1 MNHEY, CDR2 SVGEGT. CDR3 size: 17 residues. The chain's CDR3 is CASSYFEDRGHNTEAFF. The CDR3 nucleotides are TGTGCCAGCAGTTACTTCGAGGACAGGGGGCATAACACTGAAGCTTTCTTT.

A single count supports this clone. The CDR3 DNA reads as TGTGCCAGCAGGAGGGACAGGGAGGAAAGCTACGAGCAGTACTTC. It codes for CASRRDREESYEQYF. V and J are TRBV6-5 and TRBJ2-7, with 9 bases fitting TRBD1. J gave up 3 bases and V 6 bases, and 9 bases lay outside the gene matches. This CDR3 spans 15 amino acids. The V gene's germline CDR1 is MNHEY and CDR2 SVGAGI.

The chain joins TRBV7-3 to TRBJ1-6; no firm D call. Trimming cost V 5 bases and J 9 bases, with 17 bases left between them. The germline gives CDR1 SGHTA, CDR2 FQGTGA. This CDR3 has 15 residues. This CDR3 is CASSLTTLGGSPLHF. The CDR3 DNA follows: TGTGCCAGCAGCCTCACCACCTTAGGAGGTTCACCCCTCCACTTT. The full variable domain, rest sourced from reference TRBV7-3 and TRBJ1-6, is GAGVSQTPSNKVTEKGKYVELRCDPISGHTALYWYRQSLGQGPEFLIYFQGTGAADDSGLPNDRFFAVRPEGSVSTLKIQRTERGDSAVYLCASSLTTLGGSPLHFGNGTRLTVT.

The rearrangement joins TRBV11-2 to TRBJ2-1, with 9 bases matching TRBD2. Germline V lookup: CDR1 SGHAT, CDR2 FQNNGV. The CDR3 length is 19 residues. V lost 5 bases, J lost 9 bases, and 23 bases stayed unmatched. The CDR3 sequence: CASSPRPPRAGGPSGEQFF. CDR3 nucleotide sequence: TGTGCCAGCAGCCCACGACCCCCTCGGGCGGGAGGGCCAAGTGGTGAGCAGTTCTTC.

This chain's CDR3 is CSVASGNLNTEAFF. The CDR3 bases are TGCAGCGTTGCGTCAGGCAACTTGAACACTGAAGCTTTCTTT. The gene calls are TRBV29-1 and TRBJ1-1; no definite D call. CDR3 size: 14 residues. Looked up from germline, CDR1 is SQVTM and CDR2 is ANQGSEA. V lost 4 bases and J lost 0, with 12 bases in between.

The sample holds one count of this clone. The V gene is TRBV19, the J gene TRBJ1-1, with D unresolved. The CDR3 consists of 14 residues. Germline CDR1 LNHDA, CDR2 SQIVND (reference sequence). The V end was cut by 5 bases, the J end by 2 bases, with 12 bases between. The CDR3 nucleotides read TGTGCCAGTAGTCCTACAGCATTCAACACTGAAGCTTTCTTT. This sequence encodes CASSPTAFNTEAFF.

CDR3 residues: CAISGGSQETQYF. The CDR3 DNA reads as TGTGCCATCAGTGGCGGCTCCCAAGAGACCCAGTACTTC. The gene calls are TRBV10-3 and TRBJ2-5; no clear D gene. Trimming left V 4 bases short and J 1 base short, with 7 bases between. The CDR3 has 13 amino acids. The V gene's germline CDR1 is ENHRY and CDR2 SYGVKD.

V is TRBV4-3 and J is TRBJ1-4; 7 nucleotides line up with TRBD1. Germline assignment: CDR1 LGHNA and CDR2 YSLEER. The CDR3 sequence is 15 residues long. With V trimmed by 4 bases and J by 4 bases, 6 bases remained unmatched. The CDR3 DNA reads TGCGCCAGCAGCCCTCGGGACAGCCATAATGAAAAACTGTTTTTT. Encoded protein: CASSPRDSHNEKLFF.

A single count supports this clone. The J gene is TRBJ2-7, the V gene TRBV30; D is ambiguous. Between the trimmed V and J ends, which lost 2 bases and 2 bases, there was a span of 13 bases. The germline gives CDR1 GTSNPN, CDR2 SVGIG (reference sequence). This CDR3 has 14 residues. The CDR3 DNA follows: TGTGCCTGGAGTCCCTGGGCCCGCGCCTACGAGCAGTACTTC. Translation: CAWSPWARAYEQYF.

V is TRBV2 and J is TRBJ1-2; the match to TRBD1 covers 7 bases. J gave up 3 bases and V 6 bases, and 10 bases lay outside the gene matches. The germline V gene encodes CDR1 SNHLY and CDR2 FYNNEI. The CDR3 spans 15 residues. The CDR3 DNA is TGTGCCAGCAGGGAAACGGGACAGACATACTATGGCTACACCTTC. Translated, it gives CASRETGQTYYGYTF.

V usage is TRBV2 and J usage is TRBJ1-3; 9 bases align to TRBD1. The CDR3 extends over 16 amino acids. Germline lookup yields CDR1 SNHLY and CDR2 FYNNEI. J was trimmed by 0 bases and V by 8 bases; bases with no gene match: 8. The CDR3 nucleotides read TGTGCCAGCTCTCGGGACAGGGCGAACTCTGGAAACACCATATATTTT. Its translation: CASSRDRANSGNTIYF.

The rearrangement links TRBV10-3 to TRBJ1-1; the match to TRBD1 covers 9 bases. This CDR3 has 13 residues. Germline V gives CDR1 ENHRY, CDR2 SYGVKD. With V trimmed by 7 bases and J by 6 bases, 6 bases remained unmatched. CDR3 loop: CAITQTGGAEAFF. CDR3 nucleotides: TGTGCCATCACCCAGACAGGGGGGGCTGAAGCTTTCTTT.